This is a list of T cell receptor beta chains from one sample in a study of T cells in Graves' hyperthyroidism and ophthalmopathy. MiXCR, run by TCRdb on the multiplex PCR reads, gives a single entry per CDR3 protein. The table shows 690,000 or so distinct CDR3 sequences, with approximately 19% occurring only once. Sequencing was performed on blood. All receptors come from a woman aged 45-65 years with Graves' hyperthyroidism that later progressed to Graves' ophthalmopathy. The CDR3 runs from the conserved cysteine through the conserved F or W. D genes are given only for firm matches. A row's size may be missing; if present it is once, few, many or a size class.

TGTGCCTCCAACCCTTCGGGGTATACTGAAGCTTTCTTT | CASNPSGYTEAFF | few | TRBJ1-1 | - | TRBV10-3
TGTGCCAGCAACTACGGGACAGGGGCCGCTGAAGCTTTCTTT | CASNYGTGAAEAFF | many | TRBJ1-1 | TRBD1 | TRBV2
TGTGCCAGCAGTCAAGACAGGTCCGCGCAGCCCCAGCATTTT | CASSQDRSAQPQHF | - | TRBJ1-5 | - | TRBV27
TGTGCCAGCCGCATGGGGGGGTCCCGCACCGGGGAGCTGTTTTTT | CASRMGGSRTGELFF | - | TRBJ2-2 | TRBD2 | TRBV3-1
TGTGCCGTACCCTCAGGGGGGCATTACAATGAGCAGTTCTTC | CAVPSGGHYNEQFF | few | TRBJ2-1 | - | TRBV7-2
TGTGCCAGTAGTATAGGGGGGCGTTATACGCAGTATTTT | CASSIGGRYTQYF | - | TRBJ2-3 | - | TRBV19
TGTGCCATCAGTGAGTCTATCCCACAGGGGATTACCCAAGAGACCCAGTACTTC | CAISESIPQGITQETQYF | - | TRBJ2-5 | TRBD1 | TRBV10-3
TGCAGTGCTAGGGGGGGGGAAGTGGCCGGGGAGCTGTTTTTT | CSARGGEVAGELFF | few | TRBJ2-2 | TRBD2 | TRBV20-1
TGTGCCAGCAGTTTCTACGGGACAGATAACTATGGCTACACCTTC | CASSFYGTDNYGYTF | many | TRBJ1-2 | TRBD1 | TRBV12-3/TRBV12-4
TGTGCCAGCAGTTTATGGGGGACAGATACCTACGAGCAGTACTTC | CASSLWGTDTYEQYF | many | TRBJ2-7 | TRBD1 | TRBV27
TGCAGCCTTAAACCACCTTCCTACAATGAGCAGTTCTTC | CSLKPPSYNEQFF | - | TRBJ2-1 | - | TRBV20-1
TGTGCCAGCAGTTACAGGAGGACAGGGGGCAATGAGCAGTTCTTC | CASSYRRTGGNEQFF | once | TRBJ2-1 | TRBD1 | TRBV6-5
TGTGCCAGCAGCTTGGATTGGACAGCCAGCGCCTATGGCTACACCTTC | CASSLDWTASAYGYTF | many | TRBJ1-2 | - | TRBV5-6
TGTGCCAGCAGCTCCACGGGGGGGAGTGGAGGCTACACCTTC | CASSSTGGSGGYTF | - | TRBJ1-2 | - | TRBV7-9
TGTGCCAGCAGTCCATGGTCCCGACGGAACACTGAAGCTTTCTTT | CASSPWSRRNTEAFF | - | TRBJ1-1 | - | TRBV27
TGCGCCAGCAGCAAATCTACAGGGTACCAAGAGACCCAGTACTTC | CASSKSTGYQETQYF | few | TRBJ2-5 | - | TRBV5-1
TGTGCCAGCAGTGCATCGGGACAGGTCATCATGAACACTGAAGCTTTCTTT | CASSASGQVIMNTEAFF | many | TRBJ1-1 | TRBD1 | TRBV27
TGTGCCACCAGCAGAGATTCCTGGGAGTCAGAGGGGCCCCAGCATTTT | CATSRDSWESEGPQHF | few | TRBJ1-5 | - | TRBV15
TGTGCCAGCAGCCAACGGACAGAAACCTTGAACACTGAAGCTTTCTTT | CASSQRTETLNTEAFF | many | TRBJ1-1 | - | TRBV13
TGTGCCAGCAGCCCCGCGGGCGGTCTCGAAATCTACGAGCAGTACTTC | CASSPAGGLEIYEQYF | many | TRBJ2-7 | - | TRBV11-2
TGTGCCAGCAGCCATCCGACAGGAGGCCCAGGAAACACCATATATTTT | CASSHPTGGPGNTIYF | - | TRBJ1-3 | - | TRBV5-5
TGCAGTGCTAGAGATCTTGCGGGGGGGCCGGCCAATGAGCAGTTCTTC | CSARDLAGGPANEQFF | - | TRBJ2-1 | TRBD2 | TRBV20-1
TGTGCCAGCAGTTACCGGCCGGGAGGCTACACCTTC | CASSYRPGGYTF | - | TRBJ1-2 | - | TRBV6-2/TRBV6-3
TGTGCCAGCCTGAGGGGAAGGGTGGCTTTCTTT | CASLRGRVAFF | few | TRBJ1-1 | - | TRBV27
TGTGCCAGCAGCTTATTGGGCAGGCCGATGAACACTGAAGCTTTCTTT | CASSLLGRPMNTEAFF | many | TRBJ1-1 | - | TRBV11-2
TGTGCCAGCAGTTTGACCCAGATCGCCTATAATTCACCCCTCCACTTT | CASSLTQIAYNSPLHF | few | TRBJ1-6 | - | TRBV27
TGTGCCTGGAGTATAACCTACAATGAGCAGTTCTTC | CAWSITYNEQFF | few | TRBJ2-1 | - | TRBV30
TGTGCCAGTAGTAGTCCCGCGGACAGGGCGGGCGGGGAGCTGTTTTTT | CASSSPADRAGGELFF | few | TRBJ2-2 | TRBD1 | TRBV19
TGTGCCAGCAGCCGAGGGAGCTCTGGAAACACCATATATTTT | CASSRGSSGNTIYF | - | TRBJ1-3 | - | TRBV7-2
TGTGCCAGCAGTGAATACATCGGAGGGGGGGCTGAAGCTTTCTTT | CASSEYIGGGAEAFF | - | TRBJ1-1 | - | TRBV25-1
TGTGCCAGCAAGGACGTGCGCTCTGGAAACACCATATATTTT | CASKDVRSGNTIYF | - | TRBJ1-3 | - | TRBV6-1
TGTGCCAGCAGTTTAGCCTCAACTAATGAAAAACTGTTTTTT | CASSLASTNEKLFF | - | TRBJ1-4 | - | TRBV27
TGTGCCAGCAGCCAGGGCCTTCAGGGGAAAGAGACCCAGTACTTC | CASSQGLQGKETQYF | - | TRBJ2-5 | - | TRBV3-1
TGTGCCATCAGTGAGAAGGGACAGGGCGCAGATACGCAGTATTTT | CAISEKGQGADTQYF | few | TRBJ2-3 | TRBD1 | TRBV10-3
TGCAGTGCTAGAGATTACGGGGGGGGCTACGAGCAGTACTTC | CSARDYGGGYEQYF | few | TRBJ2-7 | TRBD2 | TRBV20-1
TGTGCCAGTAGTACACAGGTAGCGAACACCGGGGAGCTGTTTTTT | CASSTQVANTGELFF | few | TRBJ2-2 | - | TRBV19
TGTGCCAGCAGCTTACCCAGCGGGTCCTACAATGAGCAGTTCTTC | CASSLPSGSYNEQFF | - | TRBJ2-1 | - | TRBV12-3/TRBV12-4
TGTGCCAGCAGTGAAAACAGGCTGAACACCGGGGAGCTGTTTTTT | CASSENRLNTGELFF | - | TRBJ2-2 | - | TRBV6-1
TGTGCCAGCAGTGGGGCTTCGGGACAGGGTGACGAGCAGTACTTC | CASSGASGQGDEQYF | - | TRBJ2-7 | TRBD1 | TRBV2
TGCAGCGTTGTGACTAGCGGGGGGGTGAGTGAGCAGTTCTTC | CSVVTSGGVSEQFF | - | TRBJ2-1 | TRBD2 | TRBV29-1
TGCAGTGCGGGTCGGGGCGTGATGGAAAAACTGTTTTTT | CSAGRGVMEKLFF | many | TRBJ1-4 | - | TRBV20-1
TGTGCCAGCACCAAGGACAGGGACATGAGCGAGCAGTACTTC | CASTKDRDMSEQYF | many | TRBJ2-7 | TRBD1 | TRBV6-1
TGTGCCAGCAGCTCAGCGTCCCCGGGGGAGCAGTACTTC | CASSSASPGEQYF | many | TRBJ2-7 | - | TRBV7-8
TGCAGTGCCCCAAGGCCCTCTAGCGGGGGGGGTCTAGAGACCCAGTACTTC | CSAPRPSSGGGLETQYF | few | TRBJ2-5 | TRBD2 | TRBV20-1
TGTGCCAGCAGCCCCTTGGAGGGGTGGTACTATGGCTACACCTTC | CASSPLEGWYYGYTF | - | TRBJ1-2 | - | TRBV14
TGTGCCAGCACCTTGTCCCTTGAAGCTTTCTTT | CASTLSLEAFF | - | TRBJ1-1 | - | TRBV12-3/TRBV12-4
TGTGCCAGCAGCGTAGGGGTAGCGGGCCAAGAGACCCAGTACTTC | CASSVGVAGQETQYF | many | TRBJ2-5 | TRBD2 | TRBV9
TGTGCCAGCAGCGGCAGCGGGGGGGCCCCTAATGAGCAGTTCTTC | CASSGSGGAPNEQFF | - | TRBJ2-1 | TRBD2 | TRBV9